The sequence of this T cell receptor (beta chain) was determined in a study of cytomegalovirus exposure and HLA in healthy donors. Whole-study results and caveats: Researchers reportedly found TCR beta sequences accurately predicted most subjects' HLA-A and HLA-B alleles.

The CDR3 runs 17 residues. J gave up 2 bases and V 2 bases, and 4 bases lay outside the gene matches. Germline V gene lookup returns CDR1 SGHRS and CDR2 YFSETQ. Comments on this clone: Its antigen is undetermined.

PCR primers comprised 60 Vbeta and 13 Jbeta primers. The table came from immunoSEQ multiplex PCR; TCRdb's copy has only in-frame clones and leaves some out. The sample yields more than 100,000 clones, roughly 78% seen once. This receptor was identified in a middle-aged man in good health and CMV-seropositive. Material for sequencing was PBMCs. The rearrangement joins TRBV5-1 to TRBJ2-2; TRBD2 matches at 12 bases. DNA for the CDR3: TGCGCCAGCAGCTTACTAGCGGGAGGCGTCAACACCGGGGAGCTGTTTTTT. This sequence encodes CASSLLAGGVNTGELFF.